Listed below are T cell receptor beta chains from one sample, sequenced in a study of immune evolution from preneoplasia to lung adenocarcinoma. The table came from immunoSEQ multiplex PCR; TCRdb's copy has only in-frame clones and leaves some out. The table records fewer than 50,000 clones, less than 80% of them present only once. The sequencing input was FFPE invasive lung adenocarcinoma tissue. The receptors here all came from a person in their sixties or seventies with lung adenocarcinoma. Both conserved end residues are part of each CDR3.

TRBV27	CASSRKGNEKLFF
TRBV11-2	CASSLRGYGQETQYF
TRBV30	CAWSGLLTGLQYF
TRBV7-2	CASSLLGTGGYEQYF
TRBV7-3	CASTLSGRAEKTQYF
TRBV7-2	CASSLDRSSYNEQFF
TRBV7-2	CASSHEGTNPGELFF
TRBV5-1	CASSGLGQGMETQYF
TRBV30	CAWSVSVNYGYTF
TRBV27	CASSPLGPGTKETQYF
TRBV13	CASSLGVGTLAREQFF
TRBV27	CASRPFGGPTDTQYF
TRBV15	CATSTTTGTETANVLTF
TRBV28	CASSRDSTDTQYF
TRBV23-1	CASVRKGDGYTF
TRBV5-1	CASREGAMNTEAFF
TRBV5-5	CASSDWVAYEQYF
TRBV14	CASSREGLPLRETQYF
TRBV6-5	CASSTGQINTGELFF
TRBV7-2	CASSHPGGGGYTF
TRBV6-1	CASKQGEANTEAFF
TRBV5-1	CASRSEGRNEQFF
TRBV4-1	CASSQDQGHTEAFF
TRBV27	CASSFRGTFNEQFF
TRBV5-1	CASSSDSGNTIYF
TRBV19	CASSIARVQKQFF
TRBV19	CASRDSTGSGYEQYF
TRBV4-2	CASSQGLGGRDQPQHF
TRBV7-9	CASSSTRDRVADTQYF
TRBV5-1	CASSLAGLAGGPDTQYF
TRBV7-2	CASSMRRDQETQYF
TRBV27	CASSLRGDPLNTEAFF
TRBV6-5	CASVGLAKGGEQFF
TRBV19	CASRETGRGTDTQYF
TRBV7-2	CASSFTSTVYEQYF
TRBV9	CASSGTSGRFYTGELFF
TRBV5-4	CASSYRGSETQYF
TRBV6-6	CASRGQGNSYEQYF
TRBV15	CATSPGGGLPGYTF
TRBV14	CASSPLQGAAYNEQFF
TRBV20-1	CSARPGETQYF
TRBV5-1	CASSLDRDRYYEQYF
TRBV11-2	CASSLDLSSYNEQFF
TRBV7-8	CASSQSGFWYEQYF
TRBV7-2	CASSLDSSRYGYTF
TRBV28	CASSLSLMGAGGGSYGYTF
TRBV30	CAWRPGPTTDTQYF
TRBV20-1	CSAYGQYEQYF
TRBV6-6	CASSYARGNQPQHF
TRBV4-1	CASSQDRTQGNQPQHF
TRBV6-5	CASSLVTGRATEAFF
TRBV7-8	CASSLFFGANSNQPQHF
TRBV2	CASGTGGGGFYEQYF
TRBV7-3	CASSLQGSLTDTQYF
TRBV29-1	CSVEWGAMGYGYTF
TRBV27	CASSLSGQGGTQYF
TRBV18	CASSPRQLYEQYF
TRBV6-1	CASSADRGIPYEQYF
TRBV4-1	CASSRTSGSGGELFF